This T cell receptor (beta chain) was retrieved from a study of shared clonotypes between healthy human individuals. V gave up 6 bases and J gave up 4 bases; unmatched junction bases: 7. This CDR3 is 13 amino acids long. Germline V CDR1 and CDR2: SQVTM, ANQGSEA. TCRdb's copy holds only in-frame clones and misses some; the assay was immunoSEQ multiplex PCR. The data contain around 580,000 clones, nearly 98% of them seen just once; the ten biggest clones take up 0.3%. Study-level results: Though the depth was large, rarefaction showed that sorted-subset sequencing was incomplete. Some naive CD4 clonotypes, roughly 4.5%, turned up in common across several donors.

Only CD45RO-negative cells positively selected for CCR7 counted as naive CD8 cells, so terminally differentiated effector memory CD45RA+ cells were excluded. Remarks on this clone: Its antigen is unidentified.

The specimen sequenced was naive CD8+ T cells sorted from blood. The clonotype originates from a man under 40 in good health. The J gene is TRBJ2-7, the V gene TRBV29-1; 9 nucleotides line up with TRBD2. CDR3: CSVTGLAAYEQYF. Written as DNA, the CDR3 is TGCAGCGTGACGGGACTAGCAGCTTACGAGCAGTACTTC.